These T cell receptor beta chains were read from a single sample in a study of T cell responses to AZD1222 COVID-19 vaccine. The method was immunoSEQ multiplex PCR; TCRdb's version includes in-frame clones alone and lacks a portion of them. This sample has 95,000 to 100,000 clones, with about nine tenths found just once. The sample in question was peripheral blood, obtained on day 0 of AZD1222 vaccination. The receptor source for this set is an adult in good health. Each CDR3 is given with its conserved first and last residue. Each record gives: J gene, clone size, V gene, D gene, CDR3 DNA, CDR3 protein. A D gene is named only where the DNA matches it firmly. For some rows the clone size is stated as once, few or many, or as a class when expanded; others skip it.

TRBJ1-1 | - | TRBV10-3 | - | TGTGCCATCACCCGCAGTTTACCGAACACTGAAGCTTTCTTT | CAITRSLPNTEAFF
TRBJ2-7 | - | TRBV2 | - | TGTGCCAGCACTCCCGGACACCCCATCACCTACGAGCAGTACTTC | CASTPGHPITYEQYF
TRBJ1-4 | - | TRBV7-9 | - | TGTGCCAGCATGTTAACTAATGAAAAACTGTTTTTT | CASMLTNEKLFF
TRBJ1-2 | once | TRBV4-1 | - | TGCGCCAGCAGCCAAGTCGGCGCGCTTGGGGGTGGCTACACCTTC | CASSQVGALGGGYTF
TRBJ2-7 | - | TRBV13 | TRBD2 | TGTGCCAGCAGCTTTAGAGCGGGGGGGTTCTACGAGCAGTACTTC | CASSFRAGGFYEQYF
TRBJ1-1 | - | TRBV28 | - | TGTGCCAGCAGTTTATTACAGGGAGATGAAGCTTTCTTT | CASSLLQGDEAFF
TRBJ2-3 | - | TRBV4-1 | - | TGCGCCAGCAGCCAAGAGTTCGGGGCGACTCACTCAGATACGCAGTATTTT | CASSQEFGATHSDTQYF
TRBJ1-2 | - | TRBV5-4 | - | TGTGCCAGCAGCTTTCGCCGGCAGGCTAACTATGGCTACACCTTC | CASSFRRQANYGYTF
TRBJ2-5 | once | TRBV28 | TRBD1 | TGTGCCAGCAGACAGACAGGGGGCGATGAGACCCAGTACTTC | CASRQTGGDETQYF
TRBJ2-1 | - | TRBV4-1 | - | TGCGCCAGCAGCCAAAGACCCCACAGGGATGAGCAGTTCTTC | CASSQRPHRDEQFF
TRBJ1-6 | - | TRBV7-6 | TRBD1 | TGTGCCAGCAGCTCCGAGGGACAGGGGGATTCACCCCTCCACTTT | CASSSEGQGDSPLHF
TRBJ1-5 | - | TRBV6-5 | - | TGTGCCAGCAGTTACGGTGGTAGCAATCAGCCCCAGCATTTT | CASSYGGSNQPQHF
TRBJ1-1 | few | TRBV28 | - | TGTGCCAGCAGGGGGGGAGAGGCTTTCTTT | CASRGGEAFF
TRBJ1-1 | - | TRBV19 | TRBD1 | TGTGCCAGCGGATCACAGGGGTTGAACACTGAAGCTTTCTTT | CASGSQGLNTEAFF
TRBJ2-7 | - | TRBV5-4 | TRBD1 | TGTGCCAGCAGTCCTAGGATTACAGGGGCAGACGAGCAGTACTTC | CASSPRITGADEQYF
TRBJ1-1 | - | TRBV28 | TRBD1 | TGTGCCAGCAGTCTACAGGGGATGGGTACTGAAGCTTTCTTT | CASSLQGMGTEAFF
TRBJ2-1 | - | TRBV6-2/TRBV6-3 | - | TGTGCCAGCAGCCAGGACTGGTTTACTCGCAATGAGCAGTTCTTC | CASSQDWFTRNEQFF
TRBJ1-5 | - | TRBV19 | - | TGTGCCAGTAGTTCCTGGGGGGGCGGCAATCAGCCCCAGCATTTT | CASSSWGGGNQPQHF
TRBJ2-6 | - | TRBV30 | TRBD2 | TGTGCCTGGGGGCCTACGCTGGGACTAGCGGCAATCTCTGGGGCCAACGTCCTGACTTTC | CAWGPTLGLAAISGANVLTF
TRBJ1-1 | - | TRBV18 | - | TGTGCCAGCTCACCGGGAATGACGAACACTGAAGCTTTCTTT | CASSPGMTNTEAFF
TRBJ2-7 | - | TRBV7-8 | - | TGTGCCAGCATTCCAGACTATTCCTACGAGCAGTACTTC | CASIPDYSYEQYF
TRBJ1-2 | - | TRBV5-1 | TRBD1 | TGCGCCAGCAGCTTGGACCCACAGGGGGCTGGCTATGGCTACACCTTC | CASSLDPQGAGYGYTF
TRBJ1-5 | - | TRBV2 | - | TGTGCCAGCAGTGAGAAAAGAACCAATCAGCCCCAGCATTTT | CASSEKRTNQPQHF
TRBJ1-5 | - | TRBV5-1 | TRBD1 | TGCGCCAGCAGCTTGGGACAGGGGAGTCAGCCCCAGCATTTT | CASSLGQGSQPQHF
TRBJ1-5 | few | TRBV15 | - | TGTGCCACCAGCAGAAACGGGTTTAGTAATCAGCCCCAGCATTTT | CATSRNGFSNQPQHF
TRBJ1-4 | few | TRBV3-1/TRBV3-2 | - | TGTGCCAGCAGCCTGCTCCAGGGTCAGGGTAATGAAAAACTGTTTTTT | CASSLLQGQGNEKLFF
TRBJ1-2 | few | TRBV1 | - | TGCACCAGCAGCCAAGCTGGACAGTCCTATGGCTACACCTTC | CTSSQAGQSYGYTF
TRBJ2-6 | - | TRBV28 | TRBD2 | TGTGCCAGCAGTTCAGCGGGAGTGCCTGCTGGGGCCAACGTCCTGACTTTC | CASSSAGVPAGANVLTF
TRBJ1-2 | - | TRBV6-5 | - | TGTGCCAGCAGTTTGTGGGGGAACTATGGCTACACCTTC | CASSLWGNYGYTF
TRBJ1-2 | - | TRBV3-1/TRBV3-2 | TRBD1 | TGTGCCAGCAGCCAAAGACAGGGCCCTTTCTATGGCTACACCTTC | CASSQRQGPFYGYTF
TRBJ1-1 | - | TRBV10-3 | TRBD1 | TGTGCCATCAGCGTGGGACAGGAGAACACTGAAGCTTTCTTT | CAISVGQENTEAFF
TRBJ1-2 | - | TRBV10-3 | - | TGTGCCATCAGTGATGGGGACATCCGGGGGGTATCTGGCTACACCTTC | CAISDGDIRGVSGYTF